This TCR beta chain was documented in a study of blood T cell repertoires in COVID-19. For the study at large: COVID-19 samples collected from the United States, Italy and Spain covered acute and convalescent phases. In each case, the material was cDNA or gDNA derived from T cells, B-cell-depleted T cells, or PBMCs.

Authors' analysis steps: The assay estimated nucleated cells by amplifying reference gene primers. Data came from immunoSEQ multiplex PCR; TCRdb stores just in-frame clones and leaves some out. V and J calls and clone size are those listed in that table; D and trimming were worked out from the DNA. The table has tens of thousands of clones, 65% to 90% seen once. Specimen: peripheral blood. The origin of this receptor is a man aged 70-80 years with active or convalescent COVID-19.

The CDR3 coding sequence is TGTGCCAGCAGCCAGGCGACTAGCGGGGAGCTGTTTTTT. Amino acids: CASSQATSGELFF. The J gene is TRBJ2-2, the V gene TRBV3-1 (or the pseudogene TRBV3-2); D might be TRBD2 (6 bases). Trimming shortened V by 3 bases and J by 7 bases, and 9 bases separated the two germline ends. CDR1 is LGHDT and CDR2 is YNNKEL in the germline V gene (reference sequence). This CDR3 comprises 13 residues.